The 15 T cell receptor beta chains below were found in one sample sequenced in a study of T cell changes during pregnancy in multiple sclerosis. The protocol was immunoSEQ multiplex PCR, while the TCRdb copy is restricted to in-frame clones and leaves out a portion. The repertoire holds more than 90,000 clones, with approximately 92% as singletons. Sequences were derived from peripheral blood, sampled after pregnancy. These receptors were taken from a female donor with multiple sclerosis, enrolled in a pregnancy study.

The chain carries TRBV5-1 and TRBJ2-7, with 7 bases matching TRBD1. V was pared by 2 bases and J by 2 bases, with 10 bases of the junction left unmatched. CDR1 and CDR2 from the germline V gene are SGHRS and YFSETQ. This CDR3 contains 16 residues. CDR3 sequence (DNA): TGCGCCAGCAGCTTAGGTGGACAGGCCATGGCCTACGAGCAGTACTTC. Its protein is CASSLGGQAMAYEQYF.

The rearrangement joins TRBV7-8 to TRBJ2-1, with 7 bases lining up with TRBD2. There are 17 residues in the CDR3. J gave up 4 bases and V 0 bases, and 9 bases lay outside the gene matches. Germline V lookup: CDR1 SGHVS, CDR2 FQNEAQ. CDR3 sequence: CASSLASGTNIYNEQFF. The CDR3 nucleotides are TGTGCCAGCAGCTTAGCGTCCGGGACTAATATATACAATGAGCAGTTCTTC.

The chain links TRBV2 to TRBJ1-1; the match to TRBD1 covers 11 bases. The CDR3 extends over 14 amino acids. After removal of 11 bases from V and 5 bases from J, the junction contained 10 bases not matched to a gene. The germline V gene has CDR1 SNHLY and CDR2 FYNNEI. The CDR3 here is CAGRTGGRETEAFF. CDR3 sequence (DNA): TGTGCCGGACGGACAGGGGGCCGGGAAACTGAAGCTTTCTTT.

Here the CDR3 reads CASSYLPDRRGNGYTF. The CDR3 bases are TGTGCCAGCAGTTACCTGCCGGACAGGAGAGGGAATGGCTACACCTTC. The chain is built from TRBV6-5 and TRBJ1-2, with TRBD1 identical over 7 bases. The length of the CDR3 is 16 residues. Germline V lookup: CDR1 MNHEY, CDR2 SVGAGI. V lost 2 bases, J lost 6 bases, and 12 bases stayed unmatched.

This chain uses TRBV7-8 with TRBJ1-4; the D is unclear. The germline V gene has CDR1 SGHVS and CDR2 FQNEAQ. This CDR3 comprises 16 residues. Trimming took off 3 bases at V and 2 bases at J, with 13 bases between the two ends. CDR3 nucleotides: TGTGCCAGCAGCTTTCGGGTGGTTCGGACTAATGAAAAACTGTTTTTT. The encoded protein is CASSFRVVRTNEKLFF. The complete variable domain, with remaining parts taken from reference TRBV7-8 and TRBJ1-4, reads GAGVSQSPRYKVAKRGQDVALRCDPISGHVSLFWYQQALGQGPEFLTYFQNEAQLDKSGLPSDRFFAERPEGSVSTLKIQRTQQEDSAVYLCASSFRVVRTNEKLFFGSGTQLSVL.

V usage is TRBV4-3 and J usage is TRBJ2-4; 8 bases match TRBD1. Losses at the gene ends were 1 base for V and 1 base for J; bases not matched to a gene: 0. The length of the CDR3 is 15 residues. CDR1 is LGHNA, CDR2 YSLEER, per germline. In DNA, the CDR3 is TGCGCCAGCAGCCAAGGGACAGGGGCCAAAAACATTCAGTACTTC. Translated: CASSQGTGAKNIQYF.

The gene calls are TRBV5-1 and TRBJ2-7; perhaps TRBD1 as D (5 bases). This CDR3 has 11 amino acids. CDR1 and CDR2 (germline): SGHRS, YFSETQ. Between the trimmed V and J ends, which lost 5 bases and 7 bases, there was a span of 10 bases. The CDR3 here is CASSKGLEQYF. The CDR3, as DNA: TGCGCCAGCAGTAAGGGGTTGGAGCAGTACTTC.

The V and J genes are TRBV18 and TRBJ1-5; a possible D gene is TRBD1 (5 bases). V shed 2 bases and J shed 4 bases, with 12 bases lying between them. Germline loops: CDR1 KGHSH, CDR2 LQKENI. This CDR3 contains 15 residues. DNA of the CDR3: TGTGCCAGCTCACCAACCCGGGCAGGGAATCAGCCCCAGCATTTT. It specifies CASSPTRAGNQPQHF.

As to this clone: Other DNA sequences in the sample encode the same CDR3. CDR3 sequence reads: CASSPGQVQETQYF. The CDR3 DNA reads TGTGCCAGCTCACCGGGACAGGTTCAAGAGACCCAGTACTTC. This rearrangement joins TRBV18 to TRBJ2-5, with 8 bases lining up with TRBD1. Unmatched junction bases numbered 2, after V lost 3 bases and J lost 2 bases. CDR3 length: 14 amino acids. Germline CDR1 and CDR2: KGHSH and LQKENI.

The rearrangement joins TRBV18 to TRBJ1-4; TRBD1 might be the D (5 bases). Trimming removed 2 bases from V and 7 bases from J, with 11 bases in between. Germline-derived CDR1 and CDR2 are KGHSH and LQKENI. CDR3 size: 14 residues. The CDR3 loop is CASSPGGSIEKLFF. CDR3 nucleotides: TGTGCCAGCTCACCAGGGGGGTCCATTGAAAAACTGTTTTTT. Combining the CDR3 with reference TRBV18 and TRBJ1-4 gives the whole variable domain NAGVMQNPRHLVRRRGQEARLRCSPMKGHSHVYWYRQLPEEGLKFMVYLQKENIIDESGMPKERFSAEFPKEGPSILRIQQVVRGDSAAYFCASSPGGSIEKLFFGSGTQLSVL.

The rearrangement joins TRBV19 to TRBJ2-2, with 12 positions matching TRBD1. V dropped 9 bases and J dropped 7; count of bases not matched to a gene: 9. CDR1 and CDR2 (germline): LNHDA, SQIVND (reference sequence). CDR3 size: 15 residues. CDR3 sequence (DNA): TGTGCCAGCTCCGGGACAGGGGGCCTCGGCGGGGAGCTGTTTTTT. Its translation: CASSGTGGLGGELFF.

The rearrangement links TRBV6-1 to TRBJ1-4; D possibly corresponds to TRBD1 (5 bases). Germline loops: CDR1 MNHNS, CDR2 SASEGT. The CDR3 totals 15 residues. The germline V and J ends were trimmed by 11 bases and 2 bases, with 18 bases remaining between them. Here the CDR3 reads CAAPQENRTNEKLFF. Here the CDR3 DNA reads TGTGCCGCTCCACAGGAAAATAGGACTAATGAAAAACTGTTTTTT.

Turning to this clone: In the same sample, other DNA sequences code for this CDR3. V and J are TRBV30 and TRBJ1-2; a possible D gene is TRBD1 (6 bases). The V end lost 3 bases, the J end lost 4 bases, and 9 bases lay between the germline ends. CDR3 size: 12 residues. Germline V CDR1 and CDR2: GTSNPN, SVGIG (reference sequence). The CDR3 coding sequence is TGTGCCTGGAGCGAACAGGGCTATGGCTACACCTTC. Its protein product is CAWSEQGYGYTF.

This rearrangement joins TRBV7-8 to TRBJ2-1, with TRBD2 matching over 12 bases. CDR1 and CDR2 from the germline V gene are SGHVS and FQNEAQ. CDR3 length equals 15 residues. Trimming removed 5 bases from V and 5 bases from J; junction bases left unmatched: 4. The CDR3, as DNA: TGTGCCAGCAGCAGGACTAGCGGGGAGAACAATGAGCAGTTCTTC. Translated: CASSRTSGENNEQFF. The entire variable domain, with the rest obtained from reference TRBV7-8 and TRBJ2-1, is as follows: GAGVSQSPRYKVAKRGQDVALRCDPISGHVSLFWYQQALGQGPEFLTYFQNEAQLDKSGLPSDRFFAERPEGSVSTLKIQRTQQEDSAVYLCASSRTSGENNEQFFGPGTRLTVL.

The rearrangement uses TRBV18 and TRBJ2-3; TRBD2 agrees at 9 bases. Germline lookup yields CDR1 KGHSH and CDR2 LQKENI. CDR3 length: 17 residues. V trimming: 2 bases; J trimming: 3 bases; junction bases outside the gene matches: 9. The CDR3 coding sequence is TGTGCCAGCTCACCAATCCGACTAGCGGAGATGACAGATACGCAGTATTTT. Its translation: CASSPIRLAEMTDTQYF.